The rows below give T cell receptor beta chains drawn from one sample of a study of blood T cells in healthy people across ages. TCRdb fed the 5' RACE reads into MiXCR, producing one record per CDR3 protein. The sample contains roughly 650,000 distinct CDR3 sequences, 32% of which appear only once. Material for sequencing was blood. These receptor sequences come from a woman of 80 years or more in good health. CDR3s include the opening cysteine and the closing phenylalanine or tryptophan.

j_gene	len	v_gene	CDR3aa
TRBJ2-7	13	TRBV7-8	CASSLGWSYEQYF
TRBJ1-6	14	TRBV9	CASSVEQINSPLHF
TRBJ2-5	12	TRBV29-1	CSVVDNDETQYF
TRBJ2-5	14	TRBV11-3	CASSHPGGKETQYF
TRBJ2-7	15	TRBV30	CAWRAPGQGTYEQYF
TRBJ2-7	14	TRBV11-1	CASSLTGTIYEQYF
TRBJ1-6	17	TRBV5-1	CASSLESPDSYNSPLHF
TRBJ2-5	14	TRBV7-7	CASSPGSVGETQYF
TRBJ1-2	14	TRBV7-9	CASSPGFQDYGYTF
TRBJ2-2	16	TRBV18	CASSPTTGGRTGELFF
TRBJ2-3	17	TRBV5-1	CASSGGTSGGPTDTQYF
TRBJ2-7	13	TRBV20-1	CSADTGTEYEQYF
TRBJ2-5	15	TRBV2	CASIEAGVKKETQYF
TRBJ2-5	15	TRBV30	CAWSPGDSQGWEQYF
TRBJ1-1	16	TRBV6-5	CASSYSWGQGSTEAFF
TRBJ1-5	15	TRBV10-3	CAIKTTEYSNQPQHF
TRBJ1-1	15	TRBV5-1	CASSPETGPNTEAFF
TRBJ2-5	14	TRBV20-1	CSAWKRERDNEQYF
TRBJ2-5	17	TRBV20-1	CSARPRRSWVGQETQYF
TRBJ2-3	16	TRBV5-1	CASSLATGGGTDTQYF
TRBJ1-5	16	TRBV6-1	CASSHEGARGNQPQHF
TRBJ1-2	18	TRBV21-1	CASSNPPRGGDVSYGYTF
TRBJ1-6	16	TRBV7-2	CASSPNRARRNSPLHF
TRBJ2-1	17	TRBV9	CASSAPRGAGGNNEQFF
TRBJ2-1	17	TRBV7-9	CASSQNRGMGSYNEQFF
TRBJ2-3	15	TRBV30	CAWSSGRGGTDTQYF
TRBJ2-3	15	TRBV28	CASSFWTGETDTQYF
TRBJ2-3	16	TRBV7-2	CTSSLGPGQSTDTQYF
TRBJ1-6	15	TRBV4-3	CASSQVSGRGSPLHF
TRBJ1-6	15	TRBV27	CASSPWGEGNSPLHF
TRBJ2-5	15	TRBV5-1	CASSLGLGAGETQYF
TRBJ1-1	14	TRBV12-5	CASGLGLANTEAFF
TRBJ2-2	19	TRBV6-1	CASSPPSPGTGQNTGELFF
TRBJ2-7	14	TRBV20-1	CSAGGAAGSYEQYF
TRBJ1-4	14	TRBV29-1	CSVAQGPTNEKLFF
TRBJ1-2	16	TRBV5-1	CASSLGTGTHNYGYTF
TRBJ2-1	16	TRBV18	CASSPRALAGENEQFF
TRBJ2-5	14	TRBV6-1	CASSPRGLTETQYF
TRBJ1-2	16	TRBV12-3/TRBV12-4	CASSLAGTGTIYGYTF
TRBJ2-1	15	TRBV6-1	CASRSTGGPGNEQFF
TRBJ2-1	17	TRBV7-3	CASSLTASGSSYNEQFF
TRBJ2-3	16	TRBV19	CASSMIGTASTDTQYF
TRBJ2-7	16	TRBV2	CASSAKRTDRDDEQYF
TRBJ2-1	14	TRBV4-3	CASSPGLAGIEQFF
TRBJ2-1	13	TRBV9	CASSGGINNEQFF
TRBJ1-5	14	TRBV12-3/TRBV12-4	CATGDEAKNQPQHF
TRBJ2-7	14	TRBV3-1	CASSQPTAPYEQYF
TRBJ2-1	15	TRBV4-2	CASSHPSDGSNEQFF
TRBJ2-7	14	TRBV20-1	CSARDKTASYEQYF
TRBJ1-5	15	TRBV5-5	CASSLYAISNQPQHF
TRBJ1-1	15	TRBV5-5	CASSLVANSNTEAFF
TRBJ2-5	15	TRBV20-1	CSATDRTSGGETQYF
TRBJ2-6	16	TRBV6-5	CASSPPGLSGANVLTF